This T cell receptor (beta chain) is drawn from a study of Ad26.COV2.S vaccination and SARS-CoV-2 variants. Looking at the study overall: This donor came from the COV1001 trial of Ad26.COV2.S. General study points: Greater spike-specific TCR breadth was seen in vaccine recipients than in placebo recipients.

The treatment denotes: about 20 received Ad26.COV2.S at low or high dose, single or two shots; five or six received placebo; per-sample allocation not given. The samples date from day 63 after the first vaccine or placebo injection. A Boston adult aged 18-55 years was the donor. Immunization relied on an Ad26 vector, which expressed Wuhan-strain SARS-CoV-2 spike. The protocol was immunoSEQ multiplex PCR, while the TCRdb copy is restricted to in-frame clones and leaves out a portion. In the table there are about 350,000 clones, roughly 89% of which are singletons. Turning to this clone: Its antigen remains unknown.

This receptor was taken from a person between 18 and 65 years old who received the Ad26.COV2.S COVID-19 vaccine or a placebo. Material: peripheral blood, obtained in a trial of Ad26.COV2.S vaccine versus placebo.

CDR3 DNA: TGTGCCACCAGCGCCCGACTTACGACACCCCAACACTATGGCTACACCTTC. It specifies CATSARLTTPQHYGYTF. V usage is TRBV15 and J usage is TRBJ1-2, with D unresolved. V shed 5 bases and J shed 3 bases, with 22 bases lying between them. The germline V gene encodes CDR1 LNHNV and CDR2 YYDKDF (reference sequence). CDR3 length: 17 amino acids.